This T cell receptor beta chain was observed in a study of T cells after yellow fever vaccination. TCRdb independently ran MiXCR on the 5' RACE reads; one entry per CDR3 protein. The repertoire includes some 340,000 distinct CDR3 sequences, roughly 10% of them detected once, and approximately 3% sits in the top ten. This clonotype was observed a few times. The sequenced sample was CD4+ T cells sorted from PBMCs, obtained 45 days after the yellow fever booster vaccination. The sequence derives from a man in his late teens or twenties who received the YFV17D yellow fever vaccine.

The DNA of the CDR3 is TGTGCCAGCAGCCAAGCCCCTCAGAGGATCCCTGCGAACACTGAAGCTTTCTTT. Its translation is CASSQAPQRIPANTEAFF. The chain carries TRBV14 and TRBJ1-1; D unresolved. In germline, CDR1 is SGHDN, CDR2 FVKESK. The CDR3 sequence is 18 residues long. Deletions cut 1 base from V and 1 base from J, with 19 bases between.